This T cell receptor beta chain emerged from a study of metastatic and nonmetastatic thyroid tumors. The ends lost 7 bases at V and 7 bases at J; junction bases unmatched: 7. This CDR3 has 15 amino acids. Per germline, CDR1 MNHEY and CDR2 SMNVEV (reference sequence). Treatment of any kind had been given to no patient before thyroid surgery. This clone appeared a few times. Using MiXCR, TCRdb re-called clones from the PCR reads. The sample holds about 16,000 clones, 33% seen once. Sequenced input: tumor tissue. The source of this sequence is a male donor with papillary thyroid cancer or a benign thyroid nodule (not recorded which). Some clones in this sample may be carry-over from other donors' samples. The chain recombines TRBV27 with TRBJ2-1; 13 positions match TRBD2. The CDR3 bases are TGTGCCAGCACCCTCTGGACTAGCGGGAGTAATGAGCAGTTCTTC. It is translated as CASTLWTSGSNEQFF.